By share, the clone carrying this TCR beta chain ranks as medium-sized (0.01 to 0.1%). The sample belongs to a study of metastatic and nonmetastatic thyroid tumors. TCRdb re-analyzed the PCR reads using MiXCR. The sample lists 20,000 to 25,000 clones, approximately 29% occurring once. Unmatched junction bases numbered 0, after V lost 6 bases and J lost 6 bases. CDR1 and CDR2 (germline): LGHNT, FRNRAP. This CDR3 contains 12 residues. Patients underwent thyroid surgery, and none had received any treatment before it. The sample was blood. The chain uses TRBV12-5 and TRBJ2-7, with 12 positions matching TRBD2. This TCR derives from a female donor with papillary thyroid cancer or a benign thyroid nodule (not recorded which). Some clones in this sample may be carry-over from other donors' samples. The CDR3 sequence is CASGTSGSEQYF. The CDR3 DNA reads TGTGCTAGTGGGACTAGCGGGAGCGAGCAGTACTTC.